These 15 T cell receptor beta chains were sequenced from one sample in a study of blood T cell repertoires in COVID-19. Generated by immunoSEQ multiplex PCR, the TCRdb table keeps only in-frame clones and is missing some. The repertoire holds around 190,000 clones, with approximately 90% as singletons. The sequenced sample consisted of PBMCs or T cells enriched from blood (not recorded which). All receptors derive from a middle-aged woman in a cohort exposed to, infected with or recovered from COVID-19 (not recorded which).

CDR3 bases: TGTGCCAGCAGCTTAGGCAGGGGAGGGGTCTACAATGAGCAGTTCTTC. Protein: CASSLGRGGVYNEQFF. The chain has TRBV11-2 and TRBJ2-1; tentative D call: TRBD2 (7 bases). The V gene lost 1 base and the J gene lost 3 bases, with 13 bases spanning the gap. CDR1 SGHAT and CDR2 FQNNGV come from the germline V gene. The CDR3 loop spans 16 amino acids.

About this clone itself: Other DNA sequences in this specimen translate into the identical CDR3. This sequence joins TRBV7-2 and TRBJ1-5, with 7 bases fitting TRBD1. This CDR3 has 14 residues. Per the germline V gene, CDR1 is SGHTA and CDR2 is FQGNSA. V shed 5 bases and J 0 bases; nucleotides not matched to a gene: 1. CDR3 sequence reads: CASSPGGSNQPQHF. DNA for the CDR3: TGTGCCAGCAGCCCAGGGGGTAGCAATCAGCCCCAGCATTTT.

The rearrangement links TRBV19 to TRBJ1-1, with D perhaps TRBD1 (6 bases). CDR1 is LNHDA and CDR2 is SQIVND in the germline V gene (reference sequence). V was trimmed by 5 bases and J by 11 bases, leaving 18 bases between them. The length of the CDR3 is 13 residues. As DNA, the CDR3 is TGTGCCAGTAGTGCTAATACAGGGATCGACGCTTTCTTT. This codes for CASSANTGIDAFF.

The CDR3 DNA follows: TGCGCCAGCAGTCAGTCTAGGGACAGGGGGATCAGAATATGCAATCAGCCCCAGCATTTT. Amino acids: CASSQSRDRGIRICNQPQHF. The rearrangement links TRBV23-1 to TRBJ1-5; 11 bases match TRBD1. TRBV23-1 is an open reading frame whose function is uncertain. The CDR3 consists of 20 residues. The J segment lost 2 bases and the V segment lost 3 bases, leaving 15 bases of the junction unmatched.

The gene calls are TRBV19 and TRBJ2-7; 7 positions match TRBD1. Germline V lookup: CDR1 LNHDA, CDR2 SQIVND (reference sequence). With V trimmed by 3 bases and J by 0 bases, 5 bases remained unmatched. The CDR3 runs to 15 residues. CDR3 DNA: TGTGCCAGTAGTATTTTGGGACAGAGCTCCTACGAGCAGTACTTC. It translates to CASSILGQSSYEQYF. The whole variable domain, remainder taken from reference TRBV19 and TRBJ2-7, is DGGITQSPKYLFRKEGQNVTLSCEQNLNHDAMYWYRQDPGQGLRLIYYSQIVNDFQKGDIAEGYSVSREKKESFPLTVTSAQKNPTAFYLCASSILGQSSYEQYFGPGTRLTVT.

The CDR3 sequence: CASSSSSGNNEQFF. CDR3 sequence (DNA): TGTGCCAGCAGCTCCTCTTCGGGAAACAATGAGCAGTTCTTC. This rearrangement joins TRBV11-2 to TRBJ2-1; D is perhaps TRBD2 (5 bases). The CDR3 sequence is 14 residues long. Germline assignment: CDR1 SGHAT and CDR2 FQNNGV. Trimming took off 4 bases at V and 5 bases at J, with 12 bases between the two ends.

The chain is built from TRBV7-9 and TRBJ1-2; 7 bases are a match to TRBD1. Unmatched junction bases numbered 9, after V lost 0 bases and J lost 2 bases. Germline V gene data show CDR1 as SEHNR and CDR2 as FQNEAQ (reference sequence). CDR3 length: 17 residues. In DNA, the CDR3 is TGTGCCAGCAGCTTAGCGATTGAGACAGGGCGGAACTATGGCTACACCTTC. Translating gives CASSLAIETGRNYGYTF.

This chain links TRBV5-5 with TRBJ1-2, with 8 bases that match TRBD1. CDR3 length: 16 residues. The trim removed 0 bases at V and 4 bases at J, leaving 8 bases unmatched. Germline CDR1 and CDR2: SGHKS and YYEKEE (reference sequence). Here the CDR3 DNA reads TGTGCCAGCAGCTTGGATATTACAGGGGGGCCCTATGGCTACACCTTC. It translates to CASSLDITGGPYGYTF.

The rearrangement uses TRBV5-1 and TRBJ1-1; no clear D. V lost 0 bases, J lost 4 bases, and 13 bases lay in between. Germline CDR1 reads SGHRS; CDR2 reads YFSETQ. The CDR3 has 15 residues. This CDR3 is CASSLGEGITTEAFF. CDR3 DNA sequence: TGCGCCAGCAGCTTGGGGGAGGGAATTACCACTGAAGCTTTCTTT.

The gene calls are TRBV12-3 or TRBV12-4 and TRBJ1-3; 8 bases are a match to TRBD1. This CDR3 comprises 11 residues. V lost 5 bases and J lost 15; bases outside the gene matches: 6. In DNA form, the CDR3 reads TGTGCCAGCAGTCGAGGACAGGGTTCATATTTT. Amino acid sequence: CASSRGQGSYF.

The chain combines TRBV24-1 with TRBJ2-2; 7 bases are a match to TRBD2. Per the germline V gene, CDR1 is KGHDR and CDR2 is SFDVKD. This CDR3 has 14 amino acids. V lost 9 bases to trimming and J lost 1 base; unmatched junction nucleotides: 4. DNA for the CDR3: TGTGCCACCGGGGCTAGCGGGAACACCGGGGAGCTGTTTTTT. It is translated as CATGASGNTGELFF.

The chain recombines TRBV9 with TRBJ2-5, with 10 bases matching TRBD1. With V trimmed by 6 bases and J by 5 bases, 7 bases remained unmatched. The CDR3 has 14 residues. The germline CDR1 and CDR2 sequences are SGDLS and YYNGEE. DNA for the CDR3: TGTGCCAGCACCCTGGGACAGGGGTGGGAGACCCAGTACTTC. Its translation is CASTLGQGWETQYF.

This chain links TRBV6-6 with TRBJ2-3; 11 nucleotides align to TRBD2. The germline V gene encodes CDR1 MNHNY and CDR2 SVGAGI (reference sequence). The V and J ends lost 6 bases and 6 bases, in that order; junction bases with no gene match: 11. The CDR3 contains 16 residues. CDR3 residues: CASSTPTSGIPDTQYF. CDR3 sequence (DNA): TGTGCCAGCAGCACTCCGACTAGCGGGATCCCGGATACGCAGTATTTT.

This chain joins TRBV11-2 and TRBJ1-6, with D perhaps matching TRBD1 (5 bases). V lost 5 bases, J lost 11 bases, and 13 bases lay in between. This CDR3 is 13 amino acids long. Germline V gene data show CDR1 as SGHAT and CDR2 as FQNNGV. The CDR3 nucleotides read TGTGCCAGCAGCCGTCGGGGGGAGCCACCCCTCCACTTT. Translating it yields CASSRRGEPPLHF.

The chain combines TRBV7-8 with TRBJ1-5, with D tentatively TRBD1 (5 bases). From germline, CDR1 is SGHVS and CDR2 FQNEAQ. V was clipped by 5 bases and J by 2 bases, with 13 bases between them. The CDR3 has 15 residues. The CDR3 here is CASSLGGGGNQPQHF. The CDR3 DNA follows: TGTGCCAGCAGCCTCGGAGGAGGGGGCAATCAGCCCCAGCATTTT.